This T cell receptor beta chain was identified during a study of tumor-infiltrating lymphocytes in primary liver carcinoma. About the study: The patients included men and women who were aged 30 to 69 years. Staging of the tumors gave T1-T3 N0M0, with widths of roughly 4 to 11 cm. There were roughly 3.5 to 7.13 million productive TCRbeta reads per sample, a yield similar across tissue types.

Starting material for RNA and DNA co-extraction consisted of roughly 19-31 mg of unsorted bulk tissue. Making TCR beta cDNA involved 400 to 600 ng total RNA and a constant-region primer. Construction of TCR beta libraries relied on three successive nested multiplex PCR rounds employing slightly modified ARM-PCR. TCRdb fed the multiplex PCR reads into MiXCR, producing one record per CDR3 protein. Of 55,000 to 70,000 distinct CDR3 sequences in the sample, 60% to 85% are singletons; the top ten hold roughly 60%. Study-wide results and limits: Tumors significantly exceeded blood in top-250-clone fraction (p = 0.039).

This clonotype was counted between two and nine times. The antigen remains unidentified. Likely a read error: the CDR3 ends without its conserved phenylalanine or tryptophan. Sequenced sample: liver tumor tissue from sampling region 2. The sample's subset: tumor region T2, inferior pole. The source is a man aged 40-49 years with primary liver carcinoma and hepatitis B virus infection.

CDR3 amino acids: CASSQRRFSQVNTGELFL. The CDR3 bases are TGTGCCAGCAGCCAGCGGCGATTTAGTCAGGTGAACACCGGGGAGCTGTTTCTT. The chain employs TRBV4-2 and TRBJ2-2, with D hard to call. This CDR3 has 18 amino acids. With 3 bases removed from V and 1 base from J, the gap between germline ends came to 18 bases. CDR1 and CDR2 (germline): LGHNA, YNFKEQ.